This record concerns one TCR beta chain sequence. This entry is derived from a study of CD8 T cells in Susac syndrome. RNA was extracted with the RNeasy kit, and a quantity of roughly 0.45 to 1 ug was reverse transcribed using random hexamers. Using its own MiXCR run on the immunoSEQ multiplex PCR reads, TCRdb lists one record per CDR3 protein. The sample shows under 200,000 distinct CDR3 sequences, 92% of them seen only once. CD8+ and CD4+ blood T cells underwent TCR beta sequencing. Bulk CD8+ and CD4+ cells came from magnetic negative isolation; CD8+ TEMRA by FACS. The ends were cut back, 4 bases at V and 1 base at J, with 16 bases in the middle. Germline CDR1 and CDR2: SQVTM and ANQGSEA. The CDR3 loop spans 15 amino acids.

The sample consisted of CD4+ T cells from PBMCs. The source is a human donor in good health. The chain uses TRBV29-1 and TRBJ1-2, with unresolved D. The CDR3 sequence: CSVVARLNLNYGYTF. For the CDR3, the DNA is TGCAGCGTTGTTGCCCGACTGAACCTTAACTATGGCTACACCTTC.